The T cell receptor (beta chain) under discussion was sequenced for a study of CD8 T cells in ankylosing spondylitis. General study points: In the blood and synovial fluid of reactive arthritis, some motif variants had been previously reported. In peripheral blood, disease-linked CD8+ clones occurred at relatively low frequencies.

Libraries of TCR beta came from quantitative 5'-RACE with molecular barcodes. Via MiXCR, TCRdb re-called the 5' RACE reads, giving one row per CDR3 protein. The data contain roughly 260,000 distinct CDR3 sequences, 20% of them singletons. This clonotype was counted a few times. Antigen unknown. The V gene's germline CDR1 is DFQATT and CDR2 SNEGSKA (reference sequence). V dropped 1 base and J dropped 8 bases, with 13 bases sitting between them. CDR3 length: 13 amino acids. The clonotype originates from a male donor with ankylosing spondylitis or in good health (not recorded which). The rearrangement joins TRBV20-1 to TRBJ2-3, with D maybe TRBD2 (6 bases). Specimen: blood, either unsorted or a sorted T cell fraction (not recorded which). This CDR3 reads CSARVRDSSTQYF. For the CDR3, the DNA is TGCAGTGCTAGAGTCCGGGACTCAAGTACGCAGTATTTT.